One and the same sample provided the 11 T cell receptor beta chains below, sequenced in a study of blood T cells in healthy people across ages. Primed by a sample-barcoded 5' primer and a J-beta primer mix, a second PCR proceeded for 7 to 11 cycles. Using its own MiXCR run on the 5' RACE reads, TCRdb lists one record per CDR3 protein. Altogether around 1.5 million distinct CDR3 sequences are present, around 35% being singletons, with the ten largest covering roughly 12%. Sequenced sample: blood. The origin of the receptors is a woman in her 30s in good health.

This clonotype was observed a handful of times. The chain carries TRBV15 and TRBJ2-3; TRBD2 aligns across 9 bases. The germline V gene has CDR1 LNHNV and CDR2 YYDKDF (reference sequence). This CDR3 is built from 16 residues. V was pared by 3 bases and J by 0 bases, with 4 bases of the junction left unmatched. The CDR3 sequence: CATSSLAGASTDTQYF. DNA of the CDR3: TGTGCCACCAGCAGTTTAGCGGGAGCTAGCACAGATACGCAGTATTTT.

The chain combines TRBV20-1 with TRBJ2-1; the match to TRBD1 covers 10 bases. CDR3 length equals 17 residues. The V gene's germline CDR1 is DFQATT and CDR2 SNEGSKA (reference sequence). The V segment lost 5 bases and the J segment 4 bases; nucleotides outside the gene matches: 14. The CDR3: CSASDRGAKSGYNEQFF. The CDR3 DNA is TGCAGTGCTTCGGACAGGGGGGCGAAATCGGGATACAATGAGCAGTTCTTC.

The rearrangement links TRBV2 to TRBJ2-5, with D perhaps TRBD1 (5 bases). The DNA end is more similar to TRBJ2-7, so the J call may be wrong. The CDR3 runs 13 residues. Germline CDR1 SNHLY, CDR2 FYNNEI. The CDR3 spells CASNTQGGHEQYF. The CDR3 DNA reads as TGTGCCAGCAACACGCAGGGCGGCCACGAGCAGTACTTC.

This CDR3 reads CSASVRDPNEKLFF. The CDR3, as DNA: TGCAGTGCTAGCGTCAGGGATCCTAATGAAAAACTGTTTTTT. The chain is built from TRBV20-1 and TRBJ1-4, with D possibly matching TRBD1 (5 bases). The CDR3 loop spans 14 amino acids. V lost 3 bases and J lost 3, with 11 bases in between. Germline CDR1 DFQATT, CDR2 SNEGSKA (reference sequence).

The J gene is TRBJ1-2, the V gene TRBV12-3 or TRBV12-4; weak D call: TRBD1 (5 bases). Trimming shortened V by 6 bases and J by 4 bases, and 21 bases separated the two germline ends. The CDR3 covers 16 residues. CDR3 residues: CASSTRGFGTAYGYTF. The DNA for the CDR3 is TGTGCCAGCAGCACCCGGGGCTTCGGGACGGCCTATGGCTACACCTTC.

The table lists this clonotype with many counts. J is TRBJ2-7 and V is TRBV20-1; D uncertain. CDR1 and CDR2 from the germline V gene are DFQATT and SNEGSKA (reference sequence). Between the trimmed V and J ends, which lost 6 bases and 1 base, there was a span of 10 bases. The CDR3 runs to 12 residues. CDR3 in amino acids: CSASEGSYEQYF. The CDR3 DNA follows: TGCAGTGCCTCGGAAGGGTCCTACGAGCAGTACTTC.

Only a few counts were recorded for this clonotype. The CDR3 sequence: CASSLEIPITYEQYF. Written as DNA, the CDR3 is TGTGCCAGCAGCTTAGAAATTCCCATAACCTACGAGCAGTACTTC. The gene calls are TRBV11-2 and TRBJ2-7; no clear D gene. Germline CDR1 SGHAT, CDR2 FQNNGV. There are 15 residues in the CDR3. The V end was cut by 0 bases, the J end by 2 bases, with 11 bases between.

This clonotype has only a few counts. CDR3 DNA: TGTGCCAGCAGTGAAGTTGGACTCTATTACGAGCAGTACTTC. Protein: CASSEVGLYYEQYF. The chain joins TRBV6-1 to TRBJ2-7; TRBD2 might be the D (5 bases). Trimming removed 1 base from V and 4 bases from J, with 11 bases in between. The CDR3 runs 14 residues. The germline V gene encodes CDR1 MNHNS and CDR2 SASEGT.

This clonotype was detected many times. The chain links TRBV28 to TRBJ1-6; the D gene is possibly TRBD1 (6 bases). Germline lookup yields CDR1 MDHEN and CDR2 SYDVKM. The CDR3 is 14 amino acids. V dropped 4 bases and J dropped 10 bases, with 14 bases sitting between them. The CDR3 reads CASSSPQGRSPLHF. CDR3 DNA sequence: TGTGCCAGCAGTTCCCCACAGGGTCGCTCACCCCTCCACTTT. Combining the CDR3 with reference TRBV28 and TRBJ1-6 gives the whole variable domain DVKVTQSSRYLVKRTGEKVFLECVQDMDHENMFWYRQDPGLGLRLIYFSYDVKMKEKGDIPEGYSVSREKKERFSLILESASTNQTSMYLCASSSPQGRSPLHFGNGTRLTVT.

This clonotype was observed once. The DNA for the CDR3 is TGCGCCAGCAGCCAAGATAGGGCAGGGGTATCAAGAACCGGGGAGCTGTTTTTT. It codes for CASSQDRAGVSRTGELFF. This chain uses TRBV4-1 with TRBJ2-2, with D possibly being TRBD1 (6 bases). Trimming removed 0 bases from V and 5 bases from J, with 19 bases in between. Germline V gene lookup returns CDR1 MGHRA and CDR2 YSYEKL. The CDR3 has 18 residues.

CDR3 protein: CASSPTGTHYNEQFF. The CDR3 DNA is TGTGCCAGCAGCCCAACCGGGACACATTACAATGAGCAGTTCTTC. V is TRBV9 and J is TRBJ2-1, with D perhaps TRBD1 (6 bases). With 4 bases removed from V and 4 bases from J, the gap between germline ends came to 15 bases. The CDR3 length is 15 residues. Germline CDR1 is SGDLS and CDR2 is YYNGEE.